The clone carrying this TCR beta chain was counted between two and nine times. The CDR3 is 13 residues long. In germline, CDR1 is DFQATT, CDR2 SNEGSKA (reference sequence). The V and J ends lost 7 bases and 5 bases respectively, with 17 bases between them. The record originates from a study of response to subunit inactivated influenza vaccine. From the RT-PCR reads, TCRdb called clonotypes with MiXCR, one entry per CDR3 protein. Among about 190,000 distinct CDR3 sequences listed, approximately 15% were seen once. This sequence was found in a man in his forties or fifties who received an inactivated influenza vaccine. V and J are TRBV20-1 and TRBJ2-5; TRBD2 is a possible D gene (5 bases). Sample: CD8+ T cells sorted from PBMCs, taken around 5 days after vaccination. The CDR3 DNA reads TGCAGTGTCCCGCGAGGGTTTGCGGAGACCCAGTACTTC. It is translated as CSVPRGFAETQYF.